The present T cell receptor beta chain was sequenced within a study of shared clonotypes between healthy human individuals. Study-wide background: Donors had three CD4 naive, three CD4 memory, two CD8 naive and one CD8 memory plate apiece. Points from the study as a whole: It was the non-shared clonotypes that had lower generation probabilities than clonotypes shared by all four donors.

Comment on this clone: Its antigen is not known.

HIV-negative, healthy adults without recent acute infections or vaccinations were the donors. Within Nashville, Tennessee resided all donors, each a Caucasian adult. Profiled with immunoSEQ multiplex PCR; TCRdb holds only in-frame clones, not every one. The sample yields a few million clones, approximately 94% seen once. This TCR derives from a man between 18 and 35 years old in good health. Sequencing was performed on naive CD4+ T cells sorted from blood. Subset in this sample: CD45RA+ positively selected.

In nucleotides, the CDR3 is TGCGCCAGCAGCTCTATCGTCGGGGGCGGGACTGAAGCTTTCTTT. Its protein product is CASSSIVGGGTEAFF. The chain carries TRBV5-1 and TRBJ1-1; D is perhaps TRBD1 (6 bases). The germline V gene has CDR1 SGHRS and CDR2 YFSETQ. V lost 3 bases, J lost 5 bases, and 17 bases lay in between. CDR3 length: 15 residues.